The following is a T cell receptor beta chain sequence with its context. This sample is drawn from a study of CD8+CD57+ T cells in acquired aplastic anemia. Patients included in sequencing had previously demonstrated CD8+CD57+ cell expansion by flow cytometry. The TCR beta profiling, which covered VDJ combination and CDR3 sequence, was carried out using genomic DNA as the template. TCRdb recomputed calls from the reads with MiXCR, one row per CDR3 protein. The data contain fewer than 85,000 distinct CDR3 sequences, 70% of them singletons. Germline CDR1 and CDR2: SGHDT and YYEEEE. Trimming cost V 1 base and J 0 bases, with 8 bases left between them. The CDR3 loop spans 16 amino acids.

This receptor was identified in a human donor with aplastic anemia. Sequenced sample: sorted CD4+, CD8+, or CD8+CD57+ T cells (not recorded which) from PBMCs. The chain employs TRBV5-6 and TRBJ2-6; D remains ambiguous. This CDR3 is CASSLLSASGANVLTF. CDR3 nucleotide sequence: TGTGCCAGCAGCTTGTTAAGTGCCTCTGGGGCCAACGTCCTGACTTTC. Supplemented by reference TRBV5-6 and TRBJ2-6, the full variable domain reads DAGVTQSPTHLIKTRGQQVTLRCSPKSGHDTVSWYQQALGQGPQFIFQYYEEEERQRGNFPDRFSGHQFPNYSSELNVNALLLGDSALYLCASSLLSASGANVLTFGAGSRLTVL.